This T cell receptor (beta chain) was sequenced in a study of cytomegalovirus exposure and HLA in healthy donors. Study-level information: Ancestry clustering placed 70% to 85% of 350 to 500 genotyped donors in the Caucasian-associated cluster.

The germline gives CDR1 PRHDT, CDR2 FYEKMQ (reference sequence). V gave up 0 bases and J gave up 5 bases; unmatched junction bases: 6. This CDR3 spans 16 amino acids. Study-level results: An analysis done earlier found most TCR beta V segments productive about 90% or about 30% of the time. Some segments of the V type, notably TRBV6-2 and TRBV6-3, were excluded as indistinguishable. Apart from CMV serostatus, no immune exposure information was available.

On this clone: What it binds is not known.

PCR used 60 Vbeta primers and 13 Jbeta primers. Only in-frame clones appear in the TCRdb table, and some are missing; sequencing was by immunoSEQ multiplex PCR. The data contain roughly 100,000 clones, approximately 86% of them seen just once; the ten biggest clones take up approximately 6.1%. This TCR came from a man aged 18 to 29 in good health and CMV-seronegative. The chain couples TRBV13 to TRBJ2-5; TRBD2 agrees at 10 bases. The sequenced sample was PBMCs. The CDR3 is CASSLGLAGVRETQYF. The CDR3 DNA reads TGTGCCAGCAGCTTAGGCCTAGCGGGAGTCAGGGAGACCCAGTACTTC.